The T cell receptor (beta chain) described here comes from a study of shared clonotypes between healthy human individuals. The V gene lost 4 bases and the J gene lost 7 bases, with 14 bases spanning the gap. This CDR3 has 14 amino acids. Germline V lookup: CDR1 SNHLY, CDR2 FYNNEI. Profiled with immunoSEQ multiplex PCR; TCRdb holds only in-frame clones, not every one. In the table there are some 2,100,000 clones, approximately 96% of which are singletons. Sequencing was performed on naive CD4+ T cells sorted from blood. Subset in this sample: CD45RA+ positively selected. This sequence was found in a man younger than 35 in good health. The rearrangement uses TRBV2 and TRBJ2-4, with D possibly called TRBD1 or TRBD2 (5 bases each). This CDR3 is CASSGSEGWNIQYF. As DNA, the CDR3 is TGTGCCAGCAGTGGGTCAGAGGGGTGGAACATTCAGTACTTC.